The present TCR beta chain was sequenced within a study of blood T cell repertoires in COVID-19. Study-wide background: Acute-phase and convalescent COVID-19 samples originated in the United States, Italy and Spain. PBMCs, B-cell-depleted T cells, or T cells were the source of the cDNA or gDNA that made up the material.

Germline V gene data show CDR1 as ENHRY and CDR2 as SYGVKD. The ends lost 4 bases at V and 4 bases at J; junction bases unmatched: 9. The CDR3 contains 15 residues. In the authors' methods: Scientists estimated how many nucleated cells there were by amplifying reference gene primers. The method was immunoSEQ multiplex PCR; TCRdb's version includes in-frame clones alone and lacks a portion of them. For V, J and clone size, that table is used; D and trimming come from the DNA. This sample has approximately 130,000 clones, with approximately 77% found just once. The chain links TRBV10-3 to TRBJ2-7; 8 nucleotides agree with TRBD1. This receptor was identified in a human donor in a cohort sampled during active COVID-19. The sequenced sample consisted of peripheral blood. The CDR3 sequence is CAISGTTGERYEQYF. The CDR3 bases are TGTGCCATCAGTGGGACGACAGGGGAGAGGTACGAGCAGTACTTC.